Listed below are T cell receptor beta chains from one sample, sequenced in a study of T cell responses to AZD1222 COVID-19 vaccine. Profiled with immunoSEQ multiplex PCR; TCRdb holds only in-frame clones, not every one. The sample includes more than 100,000 clones, approximately 85% of them seen just once. The sequences come from peripheral blood, collected 28 days after the second dose of the MenACWY control vaccine. The receptors here all came from an adult who received the MenACWY meningococcal vaccine as a control. Both conserved end residues are part of each CDR3. Fields, in order: V gene, CDR3 protein.

>TRBV5-1
CASSPGTSSTGELFF
>TRBV10-3
CVINTQGDDYGYTF
>TRBV5-5
CASYRGGAYQETQYF
>TRBV7-2
CASSLVSFDQPQHF
>TRBV3-1/TRBV3-2
CASSPMTGANQPQHF
>TRBV9
CASSVKLQGDGELFF
>TRBV7-3
CASSWGYTGEQYF
>TRBV9
CASSVEGHYGYTF
>TRBV11-2
CASSLDPSGRRYGYTF
>TRBV5-1
CASSLGNTVYQETQYF
>TRBV6-2/TRBV6-3
CASSYGGSNYEQYF
>TRBV10-2
CASSDPVGPAGSTDTQYF
>TRBV5-8
CASSSDRVPTEAFF
>TRBV12-3/TRBV12-4
CASKGGREAFF